The T cell receptor (beta chain) described here comes from a study of CD8+ T cells in alopecia areata. About the study: Treated patients received oral tofacitinib, 5 to 10 mg twice daily. The study's findings and limits: Mouse data revealed clearer TCR sharing than patient data did, a gap possibly tied to HLA.

From germline, CDR1 is SGHRS and CDR2 YFSETQ. This CDR3 spans 12 amino acids. V shed 5 bases and J shed 2 bases, with 5 bases lying between them. The treatment denotes: oral pan-JAK inhibitor, 5-10 mg twice daily. The authors extracted RNA and reverse transcribed it into cDNA as the sequencing template. TCRdb keeps only in-frame clones here, not all; method: immunoSEQ multiplex PCR. The sample consists of 80,000 or so clones, approximately 70% of them appearing once. This clone was seen a handful of times. Antigen: not known. This sample comprised CD8+ T cells sorted from blood, obtained at week 24, from a patient treated with tofacitinib. J is TRBJ2-1 and V is TRBV5-1; D possibly corresponds to TRBD2 (5 bases). The receptor was derived from a human donor with alopecia areata. CDR3 bases: TGCGCCAGCAGGGAGGCCTACAATGAGCAGTTCTTC. Its protein is CASREAYNEQFF. Drawing the rest from reference TRBV5-1 and TRBJ2-1, the complete variable domain is KAGVTQTPRYLIKTRGQQVTLSCSPISGHRSVSWYQQTPGQGLQFLFEYFSETQRNKGNFPGRFSGRQFSNSRSEMNVSTLELGDSALYLCASREAYNEQFFGPGTRLTVL.